This T cell receptor (beta chain) was obtained from a study of cytomegalovirus exposure and HLA in healthy donors. Background on the study: The same platform as the 650 to 700 first-cohort repertoires was used for the 100 to 150 validation repertoires, a later analysis reported. Broader study findings: The tendency of first-cohort TCR clusters to co-occur in the roughly 110 validation repertoires was identified by a subsequent analysis. The CMV antigen specificity of a few CMV-associated chains was confirmed through in vitro analysis.

Notes on this clone: Its matching antigen is unknown.

Clones were read by immunoSEQ multiplex PCR, and TCRdb kept only the in-frame ones, dropping some. The table has a few hundred thousand clones, 65% to 90% seen once; the top ten hold about 1%. This CDR3 comprises 17 residues. Trimming took 2 bases from V and 6 from J; bases not matched to a gene: 6. CDR1 is KGHSH and CDR2 is LQKENI in the germline V gene. V is TRBV18 and J is TRBJ2-1; TRBD2 agrees at 14 bases. Input material: PBMCs. The sequence was collected from a woman aged 18-29 years in good health and CMV-seronegative. CDR3 sequence: CASSPSGLAGARNEQFF. In nucleotides, the CDR3 is TGTGCCAGCTCACCATCGGGACTAGCGGGGGCCCGCAATGAGCAGTTCTTC.